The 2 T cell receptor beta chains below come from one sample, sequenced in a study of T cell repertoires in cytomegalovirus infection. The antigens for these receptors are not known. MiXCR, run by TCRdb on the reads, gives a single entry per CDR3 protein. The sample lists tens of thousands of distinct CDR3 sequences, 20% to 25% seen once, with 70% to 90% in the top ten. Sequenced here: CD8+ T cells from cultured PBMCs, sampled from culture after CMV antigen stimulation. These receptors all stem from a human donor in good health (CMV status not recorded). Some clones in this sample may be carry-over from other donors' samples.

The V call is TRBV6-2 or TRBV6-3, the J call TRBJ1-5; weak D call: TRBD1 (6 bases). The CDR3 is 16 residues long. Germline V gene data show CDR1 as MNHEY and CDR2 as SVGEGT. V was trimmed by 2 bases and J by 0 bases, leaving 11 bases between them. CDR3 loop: CASSYMRQDSNQPQHF. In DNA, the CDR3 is TGTGCCAGCAGTTACATGAGACAGGATAGCAATCAGCCCCAGCATTTT.

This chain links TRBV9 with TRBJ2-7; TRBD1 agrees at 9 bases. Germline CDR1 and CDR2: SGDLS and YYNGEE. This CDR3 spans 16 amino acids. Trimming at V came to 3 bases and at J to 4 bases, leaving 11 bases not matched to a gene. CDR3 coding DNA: TGTGCCAGCAGCGATTCACAGGGGGCCGCGGTGTACGAGCAGTACTTC. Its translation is CASSDSQGAAVYEQYF.